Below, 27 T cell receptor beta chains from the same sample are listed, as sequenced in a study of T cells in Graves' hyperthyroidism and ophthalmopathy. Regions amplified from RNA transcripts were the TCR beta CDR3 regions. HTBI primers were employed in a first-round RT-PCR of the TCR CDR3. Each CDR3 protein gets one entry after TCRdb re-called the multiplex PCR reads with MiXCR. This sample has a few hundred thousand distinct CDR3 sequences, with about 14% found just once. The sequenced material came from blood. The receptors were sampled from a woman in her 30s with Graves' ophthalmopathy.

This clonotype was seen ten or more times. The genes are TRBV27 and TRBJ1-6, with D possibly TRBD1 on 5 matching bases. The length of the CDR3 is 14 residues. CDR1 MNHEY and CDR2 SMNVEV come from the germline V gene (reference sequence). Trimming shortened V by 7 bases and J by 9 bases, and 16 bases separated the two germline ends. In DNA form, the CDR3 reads TGTGCCAGCATAATTGGGGACGCAGTTTCACCCCTCCACTTT. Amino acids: CASIIGDAVSPLHF.

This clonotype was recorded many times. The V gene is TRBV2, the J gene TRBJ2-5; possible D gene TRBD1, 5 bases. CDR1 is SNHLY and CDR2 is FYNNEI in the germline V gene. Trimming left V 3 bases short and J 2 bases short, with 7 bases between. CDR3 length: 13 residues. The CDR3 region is CASSEYRQETQYF. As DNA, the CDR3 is TGTGCCAGCAGTGAGTACAGGCAAGAGACCCAGTACTTC.

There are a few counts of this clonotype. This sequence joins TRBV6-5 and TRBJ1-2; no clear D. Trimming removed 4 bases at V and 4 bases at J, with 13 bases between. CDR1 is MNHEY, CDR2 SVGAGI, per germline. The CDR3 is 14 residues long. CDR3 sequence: CASSSFQELYGYTF. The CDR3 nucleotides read TGTGCCAGCAGTTCTTTTCAAGAACTCTATGGCTACACCTTC.

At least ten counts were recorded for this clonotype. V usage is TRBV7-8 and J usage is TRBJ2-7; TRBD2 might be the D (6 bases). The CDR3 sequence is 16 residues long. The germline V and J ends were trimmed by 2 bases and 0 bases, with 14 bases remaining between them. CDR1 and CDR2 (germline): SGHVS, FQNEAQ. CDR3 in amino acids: CASSLRPPGLSYEQYF. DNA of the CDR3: TGTGCCAGCAGCTTAAGGCCCCCGGGACTCTCCTACGAGCAGTACTTC.

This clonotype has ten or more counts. The CDR3: CASSHSYPGASVTDTQYF. CDR3 nucleotide sequence: TGTGCCAGCAGTCACTCCTACCCCGGGGCGTCAGTCACAGATACGCAGTATTTT. The chain couples TRBV6-1 to TRBJ2-3, with D perhaps given as TRBD1 or TRBD2 (5 bases each). The CDR3 is made up of 18 amino acids. CDR1 is MNHNS and CDR2 is SASEGT in the germline V gene. With 5 bases removed from V and 2 bases from J, the gap between germline ends came to 23 bases.

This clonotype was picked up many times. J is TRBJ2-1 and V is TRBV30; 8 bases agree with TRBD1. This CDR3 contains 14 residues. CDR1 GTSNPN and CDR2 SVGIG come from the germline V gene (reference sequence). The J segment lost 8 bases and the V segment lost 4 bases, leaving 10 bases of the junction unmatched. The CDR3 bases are TGTGCCTGGACTGGGGATGGACAGGGCTATGAGCAGTTCTTC. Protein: CAWTGDGQGYEQFF.

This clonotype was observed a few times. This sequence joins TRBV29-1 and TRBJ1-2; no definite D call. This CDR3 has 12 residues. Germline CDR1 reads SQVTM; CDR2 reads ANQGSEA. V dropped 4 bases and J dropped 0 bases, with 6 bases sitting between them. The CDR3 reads CSVVSANYGYTF. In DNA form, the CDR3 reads TGCAGCGTTGTGTCGGCTAACTATGGCTACACCTTC.

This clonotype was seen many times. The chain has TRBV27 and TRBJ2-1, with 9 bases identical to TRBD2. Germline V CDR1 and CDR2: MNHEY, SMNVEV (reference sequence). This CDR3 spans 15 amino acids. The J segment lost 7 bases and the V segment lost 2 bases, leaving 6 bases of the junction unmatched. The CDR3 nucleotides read TGTGCCAGCAGTTTAAGCGGGGGGTACGTAAATGAGCAGTTCTTC. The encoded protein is CASSLSGGYVNEQFF.

The CDR3 region is CATRPPGQGNSPLHF. The DNA of the CDR3 is TGTGCCACCAGACCCCCGGGACAGGGGAATTCACCCCTCCACTTT. This chain connects TRBV15 to TRBJ1-6; 10 bases match TRBD1. Germline assignment: CDR1 LNHNV and CDR2 YYDKDF (reference sequence). This CDR3 comprises 15 residues. The trim removed 6 bases at V and 7 bases at J, leaving 6 bases unmatched.

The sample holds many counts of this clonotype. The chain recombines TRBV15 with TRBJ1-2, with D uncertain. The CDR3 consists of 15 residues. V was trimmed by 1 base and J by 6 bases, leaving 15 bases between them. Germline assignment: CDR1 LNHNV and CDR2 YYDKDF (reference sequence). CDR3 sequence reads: CATSRVYGSSDGYTF. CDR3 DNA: TGTGCCACCAGCAGAGTTTACGGGAGTTCGGATGGCTACACCTTC.

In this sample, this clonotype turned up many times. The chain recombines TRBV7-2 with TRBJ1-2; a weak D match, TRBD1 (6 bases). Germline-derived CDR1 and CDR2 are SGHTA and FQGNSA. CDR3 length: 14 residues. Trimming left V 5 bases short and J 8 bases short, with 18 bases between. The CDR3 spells CASSRRGKGGGYTF. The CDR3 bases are TGTGCCAGCAGCCGACGGGGCAAGGGGGGAGGCTACACCTTC.

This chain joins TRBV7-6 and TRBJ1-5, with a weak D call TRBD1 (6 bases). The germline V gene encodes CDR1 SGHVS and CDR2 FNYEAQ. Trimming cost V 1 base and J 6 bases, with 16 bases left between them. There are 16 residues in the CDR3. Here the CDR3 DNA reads TGTGCCAGCAGCTTAGTGAATGGGGGGGCCAGTCAGCCCCAGCATTTT. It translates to CASSLVNGGASQPQHF. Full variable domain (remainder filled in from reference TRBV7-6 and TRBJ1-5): GAGVSQSPRYKVTKRGQDVALRCDPISGHVSLYWYRQALGQGPEFLTYFNYEAQQDKSGLPNDRFSAERPEGSISTLTIQRTEQRDSAMYRCASSLVNGGASQPQHFGDGTRLSIL.

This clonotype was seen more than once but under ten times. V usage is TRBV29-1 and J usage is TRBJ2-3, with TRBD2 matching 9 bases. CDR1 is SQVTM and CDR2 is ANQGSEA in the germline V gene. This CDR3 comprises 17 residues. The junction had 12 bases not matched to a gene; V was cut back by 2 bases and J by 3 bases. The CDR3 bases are TGCAGCGTTGAAAGAGCGGGGGGCCGGAGGGGAACAGATACGCAGTATTTT. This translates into CSVERAGGRRGTDTQYF.

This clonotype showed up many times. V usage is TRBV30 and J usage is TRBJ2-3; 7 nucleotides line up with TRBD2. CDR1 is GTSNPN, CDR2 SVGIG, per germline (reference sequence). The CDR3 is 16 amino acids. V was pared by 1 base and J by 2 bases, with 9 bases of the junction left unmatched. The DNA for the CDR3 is TGTGCCTGGAGTGGATGGACTAGGGGACCCACAGATACGCAGTATTTT. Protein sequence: CAWSGWTRGPTDTQYF.

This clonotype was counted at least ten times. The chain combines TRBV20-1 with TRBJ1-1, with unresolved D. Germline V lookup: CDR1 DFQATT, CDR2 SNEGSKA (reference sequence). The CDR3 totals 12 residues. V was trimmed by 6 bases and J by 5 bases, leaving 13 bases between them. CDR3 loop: CSAPDRGTEAFF. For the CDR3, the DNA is TGCAGTGCCCCAGACCGAGGAACTGAAGCTTTCTTT.

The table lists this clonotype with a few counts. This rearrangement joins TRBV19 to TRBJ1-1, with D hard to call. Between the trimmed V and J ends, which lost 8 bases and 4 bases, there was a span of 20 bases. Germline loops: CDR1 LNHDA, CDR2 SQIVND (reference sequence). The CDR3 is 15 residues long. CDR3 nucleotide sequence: TGTGCCAGTTGGAACATGGCGGGGTCGGGCACTGAAGCTTTCTTT. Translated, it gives CASWNMAGSGTEAFF.

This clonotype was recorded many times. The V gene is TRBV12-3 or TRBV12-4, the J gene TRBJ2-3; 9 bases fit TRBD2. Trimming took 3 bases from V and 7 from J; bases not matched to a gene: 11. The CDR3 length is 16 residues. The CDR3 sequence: CASSFSGGSLFYTQYF. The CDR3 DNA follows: TGTGCCAGCAGTTTCAGCGGGGGGTCCCTCTTTTATACGCAGTATTTT.

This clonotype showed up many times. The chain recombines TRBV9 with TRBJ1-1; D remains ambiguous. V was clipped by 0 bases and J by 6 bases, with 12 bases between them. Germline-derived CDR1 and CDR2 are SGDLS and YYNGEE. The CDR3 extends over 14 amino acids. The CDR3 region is CASSVVGTAAEAFF. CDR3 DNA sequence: TGTGCCAGCAGCGTAGTAGGCACAGCGGCTGAAGCTTTCTTT.

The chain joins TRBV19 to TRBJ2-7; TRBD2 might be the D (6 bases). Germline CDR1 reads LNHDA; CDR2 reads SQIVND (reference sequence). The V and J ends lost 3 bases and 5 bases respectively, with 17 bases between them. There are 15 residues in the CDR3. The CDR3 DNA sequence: TGTGCCAGTAGTATTCTGGTGGGGGGAGTTAACGAGCAGTACTTC. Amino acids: CASSILVGGVNEQYF.

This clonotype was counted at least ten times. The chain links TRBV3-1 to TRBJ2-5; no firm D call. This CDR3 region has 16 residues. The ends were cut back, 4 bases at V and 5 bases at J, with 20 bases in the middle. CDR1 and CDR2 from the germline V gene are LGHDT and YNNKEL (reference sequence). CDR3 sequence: CASSLKGIELRETQYF. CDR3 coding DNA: TGTGCCAGCAGCCTAAAGGGTATCGAGTTACGTGAGACCCAGTACTTC.

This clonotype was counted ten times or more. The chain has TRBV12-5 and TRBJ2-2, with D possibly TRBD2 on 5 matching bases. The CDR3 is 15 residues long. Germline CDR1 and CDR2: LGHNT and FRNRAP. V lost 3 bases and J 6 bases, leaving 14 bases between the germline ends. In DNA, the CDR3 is TGTGCTAGTGGTTTAAGCCCGGGGAGTGCCGGGGAGCTGTTTTTT. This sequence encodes CASGLSPGSAGELFF.

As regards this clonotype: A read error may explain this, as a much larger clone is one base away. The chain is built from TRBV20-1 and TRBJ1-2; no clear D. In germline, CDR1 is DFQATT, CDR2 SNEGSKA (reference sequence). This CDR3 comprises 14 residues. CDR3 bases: TGCGGTGCTAGCCCTAGGACGTCCAACTATGGCTACACCTTC. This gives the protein CGASPRTSNYGYTF.

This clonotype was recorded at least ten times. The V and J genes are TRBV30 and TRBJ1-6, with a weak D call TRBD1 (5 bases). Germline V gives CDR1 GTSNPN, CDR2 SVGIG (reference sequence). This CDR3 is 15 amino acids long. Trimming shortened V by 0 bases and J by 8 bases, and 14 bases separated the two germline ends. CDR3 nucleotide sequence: TGTGCCTGGAGTGTAAGTTCCGGGGGACATTCACCCCTCCACTTT. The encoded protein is CAWSVSSGGHSPLHF.

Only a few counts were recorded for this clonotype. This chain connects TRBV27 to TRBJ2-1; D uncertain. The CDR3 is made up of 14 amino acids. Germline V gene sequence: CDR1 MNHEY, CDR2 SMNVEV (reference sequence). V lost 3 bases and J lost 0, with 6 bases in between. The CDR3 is CASSFFGSYNEQFF. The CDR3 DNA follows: TGTGCCAGCAGTTTTTTCGGCTCCTACAATGAGCAGTTCTTC.

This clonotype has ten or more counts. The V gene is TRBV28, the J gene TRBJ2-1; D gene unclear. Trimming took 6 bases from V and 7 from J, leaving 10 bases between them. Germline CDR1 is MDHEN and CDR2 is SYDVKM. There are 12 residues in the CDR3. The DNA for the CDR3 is TGTGCCAGCAGCCCCCTGGGAAATGAGCAGTTCTTC. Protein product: CASSPLGNEQFF.

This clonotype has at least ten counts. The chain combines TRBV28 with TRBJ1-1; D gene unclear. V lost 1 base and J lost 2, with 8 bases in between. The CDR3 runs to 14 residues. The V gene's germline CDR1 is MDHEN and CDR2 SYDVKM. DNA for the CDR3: TGTGCCAGCAGTTTATTTAGGGATAACACTGAAGCTTTCTTT. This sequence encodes CASSLFRDNTEAFF.

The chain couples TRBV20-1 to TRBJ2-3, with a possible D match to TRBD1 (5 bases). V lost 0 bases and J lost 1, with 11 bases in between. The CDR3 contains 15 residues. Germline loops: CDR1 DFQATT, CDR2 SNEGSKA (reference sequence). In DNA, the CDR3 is TGCAGTGCTAGAGATCCTGACAGAGGCACAGATACGCAGTATTTT. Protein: CSARDPDRGTDTQYF.